The 19 T cell receptor beta chains below were found in one sample sequenced in a study of cytomegalovirus exposure and HLA in healthy donors. The protocol was immunoSEQ multiplex PCR, while the TCRdb copy is restricted to in-frame clones and leaves out a portion. The data show approximately 300,000 clones, roughly 87% seen once. What was sequenced was PBMCs. These receptors came from a woman aged 25 to 39 in good health and CMV-seropositive.

This chain joins TRBV27 and TRBJ2-3, with D unclear. The CDR3 consists of 14 residues. Germline CDR1 is MNHEY and CDR2 is SMNVEV (reference sequence). Between the trimmed V and J ends, which lost 5 bases and 2 bases, there was a span of 11 bases. Written as DNA, the CDR3 is TGTGCCAGCAGTCCCCGACATATCACAGATACGCAGTATTTT. This translates into CASSPRHITDTQYF.

The chain has TRBV28 and TRBJ1-4, with TRBD1 as a possible D gene (6 bases). Germline V gene lookup returns CDR1 MDHEN and CDR2 SYDVKM. The CDR3 totals 18 residues. V dropped 3 bases and J dropped 5 bases, with 22 bases sitting between them. The CDR3 DNA reads as TGTGCCAGCAGTTTGATGTGGGCAGGGGCAAGGGGGAATGAAAAACTGTTTTTT. Translating gives CASSLMWAGARGNEKLFF.

The chain uses TRBV2 and TRBJ1-3; TRBD1 aligns across 7 bases. Losses at the gene ends were 7 bases for V and 4 bases for J; bases not matched to a gene: 7. Germline V lookup: CDR1 SNHLY, CDR2 FYNNEI. This CDR3 comprises 14 residues. The chain's CDR3 is CASTGQVSGNTIYF. The CDR3 nucleotides are TGTGCCAGCACTGGACAGGTCTCCGGAAACACCATATATTTT.

This chain uses TRBV4-1 with TRBJ1-2; 9 nucleotides match TRBD1. This CDR3 has 17 amino acids. CDR1 and CDR2 from the germline V gene are MGHRA and YSYEKL. V was pared by 4 bases and J by 4 bases, with 13 bases of the junction left unmatched. The CDR3 DNA follows: TGCGCCAGCAGCCCAACCACGGACAGGGGATTATCCTATGGCTACACCTTC. Translation gives CASSPTTDRGLSYGYTF.

CDR3 sequence (DNA): TGTGCCAGCAGCGCAGAGGGGACAGGCACAGATACGCAGTATTTT. Translating it yields CASSAEGTGTDTQYF. The genes are TRBV9 and TRBJ2-3, with TRBD1 identical over 7 bases. This CDR3 spans 15 amino acids. V shed 3 bases and J 1 base; nucleotides not matched to a gene: 5. Germline values: CDR1 SGDLS, CDR2 YYNGEE.

V is TRBV5-6 and J is TRBJ1-1; 7 bases match TRBD1. The CDR3 loop spans 16 amino acids. Germline-derived CDR1 and CDR2 are SGHDT and YYEEEE. The V segment lost 5 bases and the J segment 7 bases; nucleotides outside the gene matches: 17. CDR3 nucleotides: TGTGCCAGCAGGACGAAATATCTGGGGACAGCCCATGAAGCTTTCTTT. It codes for CASRTKYLGTAHEAFF.

The CDR3 region has the DNA TGTGCCAGCAGCGGGAGACAGGGCGAGGGCTATGGCTACACCTTC. This codes for CASSGRQGEGYGYTF. The J gene is TRBJ1-2, the V gene TRBV13, with 7 bases that match TRBD1. Germline-derived CDR1 and CDR2 are PRHDT and FYEKMQ (reference sequence). The CDR3 loop spans 15 amino acids. The junction had 10 bases not matched to a gene; V was cut back by 5 bases and J by 4 bases.

The V and J genes are TRBV6-6 and TRBJ2-1, with D possibly matching TRBD2 (6 bases). The CDR3 has 14 amino acids. V was shortened by 2 bases and J by 9 bases, with 14 bases between the two germline ends. The germline gives CDR1 MNHNY, CDR2 SVGAGI (reference sequence). The CDR3 bases are TGTGCCAGCAGTTACCGGGACTCCAACGTTGAGCAGTTCTTC. Translation gives CASSYRDSNVEQFF.

The rearrangement joins TRBV27 to TRBJ2-3, with 12 bases fitting TRBD2. Germline loops: CDR1 MNHEY, CDR2 SMNVEV (reference sequence). This CDR3 has 18 residues. J gave up 5 bases and V 6 bases, and 15 bases lay outside the gene matches. CDR3 protein: CASSQGASGRALIDTQYF. The CDR3 region has the DNA TGTGCCAGCAGCCAAGGGGCTAGCGGGAGGGCCTTGATAGATACGCAGTATTTT.

The rearrangement joins TRBV6-1 to TRBJ2-1; TRBD2 aligns across 10 bases. The CDR3 runs 15 residues. V shed 2 bases, J shed 6 bases, and the junction held 4 bases outside the gene matches. Germline CDR1 MNHNS, CDR2 SASEGT. CDR3 protein: CASSEPSGSANEQFF. DNA of the CDR3: TGTGCCAGCAGTGAACCTAGCGGGAGTGCCAATGAGCAGTTCTTC.

The rearrangement joins TRBV2 to TRBJ2-1; 7 nucleotides match TRBD2. Germline trimming cut 6 bases from V and 4 bases from J; bases unmatched to any gene: 9. Per germline, CDR1 SNHLY and CDR2 FYNNEI. The CDR3 runs to 15 residues. CDR3 DNA: TGTGCCAGCAGAGATCTAGCGGACTCATACAATGAGCAGTTCTTC. This translates into CASRDLADSYNEQFF. The full variable domain, completed using reference TRBV2 and TRBJ2-1, is EPEVTQTPSHQVTQMGQEVILRCVPISNHLYFYWYRQILGQKVEFLVSFYNNEISEKSEIFDDQFSVERPDGSNFTLKIRSTKLEDSAMYFCASRDLADSYNEQFFGPGTRLTVL.

This clone has a single count. The chain carries TRBV6-5 and TRBJ2-2; D may be TRBD1 or TRBD2 (5 bases each). From germline, CDR1 is MNHEY and CDR2 SVGAGI. CDR3 length equals 15 residues. Trimming pared 2 bases from V and 7 bases from J, leaving 14 bases between. The CDR3 nucleotides read TGTGCCAGCAGTTACAATTGGGGGAAGGGCGGGGAGCTGTTTTTT. It codes for CASSYNWGKGGELFF.

The V and J genes are TRBV27 and TRBJ2-1; TRBD2 agrees at 7 bases. The CDR3 runs 15 residues. The germline V gene has CDR1 MNHEY and CDR2 SMNVEV (reference sequence). The V gene end was trimmed by 3 bases and the J gene end by 5 bases; junction bases not matched to a gene: 7. CDR3 in amino acids: CASSFAGLGDNEQFF. The DNA for the CDR3 is TGTGCCAGCAGTTTCGCTGGACTAGGAGACAATGAGCAGTTCTTC.

The rearrangement links TRBV20-1 to TRBJ2-7; D is unclear. Germline V lookup: CDR1 DFQATT, CDR2 SNEGSKA (reference sequence). The CDR3 totals 11 residues. The ends were cut back, 7 bases at V and 2 bases at J, with 9 bases in the middle. CDR3 in amino acids: CSGTVAYEQYF. The CDR3 region has the DNA TGCAGTGGCACGGTAGCCTACGAGCAGTACTTC.

The chain is built from TRBV25-1 and TRBJ2-7, with 9 nucleotides matching TRBD1. CDR3 length equals 16 residues. J gave up 2 bases and V 5 bases, and 10 bases lay outside the gene matches. Germline CDR1 and CDR2: MGHDK and SYGVNS. This CDR3 reads CASSPRDRAYTYEQYF. In nucleotides, the CDR3 is TGTGCCAGCAGTCCGAGGGACAGGGCCTATACCTACGAGCAGTACTTC.

This chain uses TRBV30 with TRBJ1-2; 7 nucleotides line up with TRBD1. The CDR3 has 16 residues. CDR1 is GTSNPN, CDR2 SVGIG, per germline (reference sequence). The junction had 8 bases not matched to a gene; V was cut back by 1 base and J by 0 bases. The CDR3 spells CAWSASRTGSNYGYTF. The CDR3 region has the DNA TGTGCCTGGAGTGCCTCCCGGACAGGTTCTAACTATGGCTACACCTTC.

This clone was counted only a few times. The chain is built from TRBV6-5 and TRBJ2-2; possibly TRBD2 for D (6 bases). V was clipped by 1 base and J by 6 bases, with 6 bases between them. The CDR3 loop spans 13 amino acids. The V gene's germline CDR1 is MNHEY and CDR2 SVGAGI. CDR3 residues: CASSYWDSGELFF. CDR3 coding DNA: TGTGCCAGCAGTTACTGGGACTCCGGGGAGCTGTTTTTT.

This clone showed up just once. The chain is built from TRBV27 and TRBJ2-5; 8 bases are shared with TRBD2. Germline CDR1 and CDR2: MNHEY and SMNVEV (reference sequence). CDR3 size: 17 residues. Trimming at V came to 2 bases and at J to 3 bases, leaving 11 bases not matched to a gene. The CDR3 reads CASSLTLDSGVEETQYF. Written as DNA, the CDR3 is TGTGCCAGCAGTTTAACCCTGGATAGCGGGGTCGAAGAGACCCAGTACTTC.

The chain links TRBV5-1 to TRBJ1-4; possibly TRBD1 for D (6 bases). Germline loops: CDR1 SGHRS, CDR2 YFSETQ. The CDR3 is made up of 16 amino acids. V was pared by 3 bases and J by 0 bases, with 12 bases between. The CDR3 is CASSSRDTSTNEKLFF. DNA of the CDR3: TGCGCCAGCAGCTCGCGGGACACCTCAACTAATGAAAAACTGTTTTTT. Looking up the rest from reference TRBV5-1 and TRBJ1-4 gives the full variable domain: KAGVTQTPRYLIKTRGQQVTLSCSPISGHRSVSWYQQTPGQGLQFLFEYFSETQRNKGNFPGRFSGRQFSNSRSEMNVSTLELGDSALYLCASSSRDTSTNEKLFFGSGTQLSVL.